This paragraph covers one T cell receptor beta chain sequence. No cognate antigen has been identified for it. It has no much larger one-base neighbor in the sample; base qualities were not kept. Read against the paper, the sample's time point label means: more than ten months of natalizumab therapy. Taken with the paper, the label for treatment or condition translates to: on natalizumab therapy at sampling. About five natalizumab-treated MS patients who did not develop PML were used as controls and were sampled longitudinally. Every listed patient had earlier received interferon beta, and every PML patient was female. At 6 and 12 months of natalizumab therapy, T1 and T2 blood samples were collected, respectively. Ficoll-Hypaque density gradient centrifugation was used to isolate peripheral blood mononuclear cells. From a lookup of the germline V gene (reference sequence), CDR1 and CDR2 are LNHNV and YYDKDF. V and J are trimmed by 4 bases and 4 bases, and the gene matches miss 13 bases of the junction. Spanning cysteine to phenylalanine, the CDR3 consists of 18 amino acids. Here the CDR3 DNA is all that survives: 54 bases in frame from base 1.

Amplification of TRB CDR3 regions from genomic DNA was performed at survey-level depth using the immunoSEQ two-step multiplex PCR. To estimate template counts and remove amplification bias, each PCR was spiked with synthetic inline TR CDR3 controls covering all V-J pairings. Reads were processed so that amplification and sequencing bias were reduced, and quantification was performed against synthetic TR CDR3 analogs. The authors' analysis ran thus. Raw data were processed in ImmunoSEQ Analyzer, with out-of-frame sequences and CDR3s containing stop codons removed, and gene names were assigned according to IMGT nomenclature. Normalized Shannon entropy, defined as 1 minus Pielou's evenness, served as the summary measure of repertoire diversity. TRB sequences were considered identical only when V gene, J gene and CDR3 were shared. Public PML clonotypes were CDR3s found in two or more PML-onset samples but not found earlier, in controls, or in public databases. Skylign with the observed count method was used to analyze CDR3 amino acid composition at each position. TCRdb re-hosts the immuneACCESS table, in-frame sequences only. Its copies lack some clones; in the studies checked, an unresolved V gene accounts for under half of them, and the cause for the rest is not known. The V and J calls and the clone size are those of that table, but D and trimming were determined from the DNA. Present in this sample are over 20,000 clones, less than 95% of which were seen just once. Around 2.4% of the sample goes to the ten largest clones.

This sample was included in a study of multiple sclerosis patients with progressive multifocal leukoencephalopathy (dated by TCRdb to about 2019). Study-wide context: The study examined peripheral T and B cells of MS patients who developed PML (4 under natalizumab, 1 after alemtuzumab) and treated patients who did not. Longitudinal follow-up was performed in two natalizumab-treated patients who later developed PML, from before therapy through 6 and 12 months to PML onset. The study aimed to detect JC virus-specific or public T-cell expansions arising at the time of PML onset. Broad study findings and their caveats: Because the cohort was small and descriptive, it remained unclear whether the findings reflect JC virus infection or general immunocompromise. At the time PML developed, no common TRBV or TRBJ gene usage or preferential TRBV-TRBJ pairings were detected. Although TRB clones above 0.5% frequency turned up only in PML patients, the clones expanded at PML onset were already present before and during natalizumab therapy. The analysis covered only peripheral blood, although cerebrospinal fluid or brain lymphocytes might be more informative for natalizumab-associated PML. Lower normalized Shannon entropy suggested less diverse TRB repertoires in most PML patients, whereas the natalizumab-treated controls showed values near 1.

The receptor comes from a man between 25 and 39 years old with multiple sclerosis. The sequence links TRBV15 to TRBJ2-2; 9 central bases correspond to TRBD1. The sample in question was PBMCs, obtained from a patient treated with natalizumab. For the CDR3, the sequence is CATSNLWPGQGFTGELFF. DNA sequence: TGTGCCACCAGCAACTTGTGGCCGGGACAGGGTTTCACCGGGGAGCTGTTTTTT. The reference TRBV15 and TRBJ2-2 proteins fill in what lies around the CDR3, so the full variable domain reads DAMVIQNPRYQVTQFGKPVTLSCSQTLNHNVMYWYQQKSSQAPKLLFHYYDKDFNNEADTPDNFQSRRPNTSFCFLDIRSPGLGDTAMYLCATSNLWPGQGFTGELFFGEGSRLTVL.